This is a list of T cell receptor beta chains from one sample in a study of OX40 agonist ivuxolimab in advanced cancers. Here immunoSEQ multiplex PCR was the method, and the copy in TCRdb shows in-frame clones only, minus some. The profile shows fewer than 70,000 clones, roughly 87% of them singletons. The sample here was CD4+ or CD8+ T cells sorted from blood, taken in a trial of the OX40 agonist ivuxolimab. The receptors shown here come from an adult with an advanced solid tumor such as melanoma, head and neck, liver or kidney cancer. Each CDR3 is given with its conserved first and last residue. Fields, in order: J gene, V gene, CDR3 protein.

TRBJ2-1,TRBV4-1,CASSHVRAVSVNEQFF
TRBJ1-3,TRBV18,CASSPVQATSGNTIYF
TRBJ2-5,TRBV5-8,CASSFYSQETQYF
TRBJ2-7,TRBV5-1,CASSFRDRGIYEQYF
TRBJ1-6,TRBV15,CATSSGGALDSPLHF
TRBJ2-5,TRBV30,CAWSDGGRALETQYF
TRBJ2-3,TRBV27,CASSLRGQGPDTQYF
TRBJ2-5,TRBV7-9,CASSLAVTGGETQYF
TRBJ2-7,TRBV28,CASSWTGPYEQYF
TRBJ1-2,TRBV7-8,CASSLWDGGGYTF
TRBJ2-7,TRBV4-1,CASSQNERWPGYF
TRBJ1-1,TRBV28,CASSSWRGRLNTEAFF
TRBJ1-3,TRBV6-5,CASSYLDRGIGNTIYF
TRBJ2-7,TRBV10-1,CASSRDRVNEQYF
TRBJ2-1,TRBV7-3,CASSSPRGGNEQFF
TRBJ1-2,TRBV28,CASSLDIRGSNYGYTF
NA,TRBV5-6,CASSLRGTTSEQYF
TRBJ2-2,TRBV12-5,CASGLVAGTGSPGELFF
TRBJ1-5,TRBV30,CAWSFPLGSNQPQHF
TRBJ2-3,TRBV18,CASSQSPAGATDTQYF
TRBJ2-5,TRBV5-1,CASSQSDRNQETQYF
TRBJ2-7,TRBV6-1,CASSRTSGYEQYF
TRBJ2-1,TRBV19,CASRGTGTSLNNEQFF
TRBJ2-7,TRBV5-1,CASSQGGFEQYF
TRBJ2-1,TRBV11-1,CASRPGQGAYNEQFF
TRBJ2-2,TRBV15,CATSPDRYANTGELFF
TRBJ1-6,TRBV5-1,CASSRGWDSPLHF
TRBJ2-3,TRBV6-6,CASSPHGEDTQYF
TRBJ1-1,TRBV7-8,CASSLRDSQAFF
TRBJ2-3,TRBV4-2,CASSQSTAHTDTQYF
TRBJ1-1,TRBV28,CASILQEGRTEAFF
TRBJ1-1,TRBV7-8,CASSLFADEQDEAFF
TRBJ2-5,TRBV5-6,CASSFGLADRETQYF
TRBJ1-1,TRBV6-6,CASSSDTPKAFF
TRBJ2-1,TRBV7-3,CASSPKSAGGLSNEQFF
TRBJ2-1,TRBV27,CASSSRLAGVYNEQFF
TRBJ1-1,TRBV4-2,CASSLDRMNTEAFF
TRBJ1-4,TRBV4-1,CASSQDQGVMGNEKLFF
TRBJ2-5,TRBV7-2,CASSLALAGGLQETQYF
TRBJ2-1,TRBV5-6,CASSPRRFPSSYNEQFF
TRBJ1-6,TRBV28,CASSFRLSSYNSPLHF
TRBJ2-5,TRBV19,CATRGGETQYF